Below are 32 T cell receptor beta chains sequenced from a single sample in a study of OX40 agonist ivuxolimab in advanced cancers. The repertoire was sequenced with immunoSEQ multiplex PCR; TCRdb's copy has only in-frame clones and lacks some. The sample gives approximately 73,000 clones, 86% of which show up once; approximately 2.8% is in the top ten. The source material was CD4+ or CD8+ T cells sorted from blood, sampled in a trial of the OX40 agonist ivuxolimab. Receptors were obtained from an adult with an advanced solid tumor such as melanoma, head and neck, liver or kidney cancer.

The rearrangement links TRBV18 to TRBJ2-7; 8 bases line up with TRBD2. In germline, CDR1 is KGHSH, CDR2 LQKENI. The V gene end was trimmed by 3 bases and the J gene end by 2 bases; junction bases not matched to a gene: 12. This CDR3 contains 17 residues. CDR3 residues: CASSPSDYSGAPYEQYF. The CDR3 DNA reads as TGTGCCAGCTCACCCTCGGACTATAGCGGGGCACCCTACGAGCAGTACTTC.

V usage is TRBV7-2 and J usage is TRBJ1-1, with no clear D. The CDR3 consists of 14 residues. V lost 0 bases and J 1 base, leaving 6 bases between the germline ends. The germline V gene encodes CDR1 SGHTA and CDR2 FQGNSA. CDR3 in DNA: TGTGCCAGCAGCTTAGCGGGCAAGAACACTGAAGCTTTCTTT. The encoded protein is CASSLAGKNTEAFF.

The rearrangement links TRBV5-1 to TRBJ2-5, with D possibly being TRBD1 (5 bases). The CDR3 sequence is 13 residues long. Germline V gene lookup returns CDR1 SGHRS and CDR2 YFSETQ. Deletions cut 2 bases from V and 3 bases from J, with 8 bases between. Here the CDR3 reads CASSFEGEETQYF. CDR3 nucleotide sequence: TGCGCCAGCAGCTTTGAAGGGGAAGAGACCCAGTACTTC.

V is TRBV7-8 and J is TRBJ1-5; TRBD1 matches at 7 bases. CDR1 SGHVS and CDR2 FQNEAQ come from the germline V gene. The CDR3 is 15 residues long. V gave up 2 bases and J gave up 7 bases; unmatched junction bases: 8. The DNA for the CDR3 is TGTGCCAGCAGCTTATCACACAGGGGTTTGCAGCCCCAGCATTTT. Amino acid sequence: CASSLSHRGLQPQHF.

The CDR3 bases are TGTGCCAGCAGCTTAGTCACTCAAAGGACAGGGGGAATTGGGACCCAGTACTTC. Translated, it gives CASSLVTQRTGGIGTQYF. V and J are TRBV7-9 and TRBJ2-5; 10 bases match TRBD1. Trimming took 1 base from V and 7 from J; bases not matched to a gene: 15. The CDR3 has 18 residues. Per the germline V gene, CDR1 is SEHNR and CDR2 is FQNEAQ (reference sequence). The whole variable domain, filled in from reference TRBV7-9 and TRBJ2-5, reads DTGVSQNPRHKITKRGQNVTFRCDPISEHNRLYWYRQTLGQGPEFLTYFQNEAQLEKSRLLSDRFSAERPKGSFSTLEIQRTEQGDSAMYLCASSLVTQRTGGIGTQYFGPGTRLLVL.

CDR3: CASSRWDNEETQYF. CDR3 bases: TGCGCCAGCAGCCGATGGGACAATGAAGAGACCCAGTACTTC. The gene calls are TRBV4-1 and TRBJ2-5; D might be TRBD1 (6 bases). Germline assignment: CDR1 MGHRA and CDR2 YSYEKL. The CDR3 length is 14 residues. With 4 bases removed from V and 3 bases from J, the gap between germline ends came to 12 bases.

The chain is built from TRBV11-2 and TRBJ2-5; D unresolved. The CDR3 spans 13 residues. Looked up from germline, CDR1 is SGHAT and CDR2 is FQNNGV. The ends were cut back, 2 bases at V and 1 base at J, with 5 bases in the middle. The CDR3 DNA follows: TGTGCCAGCAGCTTAACGACCCAAGAGACCCAGTACTTC. This codes for CASSLTTQETQYF.

This chain uses TRBV5-1 with TRBJ2-1; D remains ambiguous. Germline CDR1 is SGHRS and CDR2 is YFSETQ. Trimming stripped 2 bases from V and 4 bases from J, with 10 bases between. The CDR3 totals 14 residues. CDR3 amino acids: CASSFRDNYNEQFF. The CDR3 region has the DNA TGCGCCAGCAGCTTTCGAGACAATTACAATGAGCAGTTCTTC.

J is TRBJ1-6 and V is TRBV4-1, with D uncertain. The CDR3 is 14 residues long. Trimming cost V 0 bases and J 17 bases, with 17 bases left between them. Germline CDR1 reads MGHRA; CDR2 reads YSYEKL. CDR3 sequence (DNA): TGCGCCAGCAGCCAAGATTTGGGAGGTCTTGGGATCCACTTT. This encodes CASSQDLGGLGIHF.

This clone was seen just once. The chain is built from TRBV2 and TRBJ2-7; tentatively, D is TRBD1 (5 bases). This CDR3 has 12 residues. Trimming left V 6 bases short and J 4 bases short, with 10 bases between. Germline V gives CDR1 SNHLY, CDR2 FYNNEI. CDR3 sequence (DNA): TGTGCCAGCAGCTACTCAGGGTACGAGCAGTACTTC. Its protein is CASSYSGYEQYF. The whole variable domain, remainder taken from reference TRBV2 and TRBJ2-7, is EPEVTQTPSHQVTQMGQEVILRCVPISNHLYFYWYRQILGQKVEFLVSFYNNEISEKSEIFDDQFSVERPDGSNFTLKIRSTKLEDSAMYFCASSYSGYEQYFGPGTRLTVT.

This rearrangement joins TRBV11-2 to TRBJ2-5; D is undetermined. In germline, CDR1 is SGHAT, CDR2 FQNNGV. This CDR3 has 14 residues. V dropped 1 base and J dropped 4 bases, with 10 bases sitting between them. CDR3 loop: CASSLGHLGETQYF. Here the CDR3 DNA reads TGTGCCAGCAGCTTAGGACACCTCGGAGAGACCCAGTACTTC.

This clone turned up a few times. This chain links TRBV6-4 with TRBJ1-1; D call uncertain. Per germline, CDR1 MRHNA and CDR2 SNTAGT. The V and J ends lost 5 bases and 1 base respectively, with 8 bases between them. The CDR3 consists of 13 residues. The CDR3 region has the DNA TGTGCCAGCAGTCTACAACCGAACACTGAAGCTTTCTTT. Amino acid sequence: CASSLQPNTEAFF.

This rearrangement joins TRBV6-5 to TRBJ1-2; a weak D match, TRBD1 (5 bases). Germline-derived CDR1 and CDR2 are MNHEY and SVGAGI. This CDR3 has 14 residues. Trimming took off 5 bases at V and 2 bases at J, with 12 bases between the two ends. The DNA for the CDR3 is TGTGCCAGCAGTCCCGGGACGGGGAACTATGGCTACACCTTC. Translation: CASSPGTGNYGYTF.

This clone was counted a few times. V gene TRBV6-5 combines with J gene TRBJ1-1; TRBD1 might be the D (5 bases). Germline V lookup: CDR1 MNHEY, CDR2 SVGAGI. Deletions cut 3 bases from V and 4 bases from J, with 12 bases between. CDR3 size: 14 residues. CDR3 residues: CASSYLSGGTEAFF. The CDR3 DNA follows: TGTGCCAGCAGTTATCTCTCCGGGGGCACTGAAGCTTTCTTT.

A single count supports this clone. V and J are TRBV5-1 and TRBJ1-2, with TRBD1 matching 7 bases. V lost 0 bases, J lost 7 bases, and 9 bases stayed unmatched. The CDR3 runs 15 residues. Germline V CDR1 and CDR2: SGHRS, YFSETQ. The CDR3 DNA reads as TGCGCCAGCAGCTTGGTAACCGGGACAGCATCTGGCTACACCTTC. This codes for CASSLVTGTASGYTF.

The J gene is TRBJ1-2, the V gene TRBV7-5. TRBV7-5 is given as a pseudogene. There are 11 residues in the CDR3. CDR3: CVRKDSRGYTF. Here the CDR3 DNA reads TGTGTCAGAAAGGATTCTCGCGGCTACACCTTC.

The chain has TRBV9 and TRBJ2-3; 7 nucleotides line up with TRBD1. The germline gives CDR1 SGDLS, CDR2 YYNGEE. The CDR3 consists of 16 residues. V lost 0 bases and J lost 3; bases outside the gene matches: 7. The CDR3 here is CASSVVGGRRTDTQYF. Written as DNA, the CDR3 is TGTGCCAGCAGCGTAGTAGGGGGCCGTCGAACAGATACGCAGTATTTT.

The chain links TRBV9 to TRBJ2-5, with D tentatively TRBD1 (7 bases). Trimming shortened V by 3 bases and J by 5 bases, and 17 bases separated the two germline ends. The CDR3 spans 15 residues. Germline V gene data show CDR1 as SGDLS and CDR2 as YYNGEE. CDR3 DNA: TGTGCCAGCAGCGCGGAGGGGGCGACGAGGGAGACCCAGTACTTC. Its translation: CASSAEGATRETQYF.

The rearrangement joins TRBV12-5 to TRBJ2-2; 9 bases align to TRBD2. CDR1 is LGHNT, CDR2 FRNRAP, per germline. Trimming removed 1 base from V and 5 bases from J; junction bases left unmatched: 11. The CDR3 is 18 residues long. The CDR3 region is CASGLGASGAGRTGELFF. The CDR3 nucleotides are TGTGCTAGTGGTTTGGGAGCTAGCGGGGCCGGTAGGACCGGGGAGCTGTTTTTT.

To note about this clone: An end of the junction does not agree with germline; a read error may underlie this. The rearrangement links TRBV4-1 to TRBJ2-7, with D tentatively TRBD1 (5 bases). The V gene's germline CDR1 is MGHRA and CDR2 YSYEKL. The CDR3 has 15 amino acids. The CDR3 coding sequence is TGTGCCAGCAGCCAACCCTCCGACAGATACTACGAGCAGTACTTC. Its translation: CASSQPSDRYYEQYF.

This rearrangement joins TRBV5-1 to TRBJ1-1; 7 bases are shared with TRBD1. Per germline, CDR1 SGHRS and CDR2 YFSETQ. The CDR3 is 13 residues long. Trimming removed 3 bases from V and 3 bases from J; junction bases left unmatched: 2. The CDR3 DNA is TGCGCCAGCAGCTCTACAGGGGACACTGAAGCTTTCTTT. Protein: CASSSTGDTEAFF.

The rearrangement links TRBV15 to TRBJ2-7, with 8 nucleotides matching TRBD2. The germline V gene has CDR1 LNHNV and CDR2 YYDKDF (reference sequence). J gave up 6 bases and V 1 base, and 5 bases lay outside the gene matches. The CDR3 runs 14 residues. Here the CDR3 reads CATSRVGGALEQYF. The CDR3 coding sequence is TGTGCCACCAGCAGAGTCGGGGGGGCCCTCGAGCAGTACTTC. The full variable domain, in which reference TRBV15 and TRBJ2-7 provide the parts outside the CDR3, is DAMVIQNPRYQVTQFGKPVTLSCSQTLNHNVMYWYQQKSSQAPKLLFHYYDKDFNNEADTPDNFQSRRPNTSFCFLDIRSPGLGDTAMYLCATSRVGGALEQYFGPGTRLTVT.

J is TRBJ2-2 and V is TRBV19; perhaps TRBD1 as D (6 bases). From germline, CDR1 is LNHDA and CDR2 SQIVND (reference sequence). The V end was cut by 10 bases, the J end by 6 bases, with 27 bases between. The CDR3 runs to 17 residues. This CDR3 reads CATTPPGLGGIAGELFF. CDR3 nucleotides: TGTGCCACCACCCCACCGGGCCTAGGGGGAATCGCCGGGGAGCTGTTTTTT.

CDR3 sequence (DNA): TGTGCCAGCTCCCTGGACAGGTCCGCCTACGAGCAGTACTTC. Translation: CASSLDRSAYEQYF. The chain recombines TRBV18 with TRBJ2-7; 7 bases are shared with TRBD1. V trimming: 6 bases; J trimming: 2 bases; junction bases outside the gene matches: 7. Germline V lookup: CDR1 KGHSH, CDR2 LQKENI. This CDR3 is 14 amino acids long.

The V call is TRBV6-6, the J call TRBJ2-7; 8 nucleotides line up with TRBD2. Trimming removed 5 bases from V and 5 bases from J; junction bases left unmatched: 14. Germline values: CDR1 MNHNY, CDR2 SVGAGI (reference sequence). CDR3 length: 16 amino acids. In nucleotides, the CDR3 is TGTGCCAGCAGTCCTTCCCGGGCGGGGGGAACCCACGAGCAGTACTTC. It codes for CASSPSRAGGTHEQYF.

V is TRBV6-5 and J is TRBJ1-1; no clear D gene. This CDR3 is built from 15 residues. With 0 bases removed from V and 4 bases from J, the gap between germline ends came to 12 bases. Germline V lookup: CDR1 MNHEY, CDR2 SVGAGI. The CDR3 spells CASSYSSRIPTEAFF. For the CDR3, the DNA is TGTGCCAGCAGTTACTCGTCGAGGATCCCCACTGAAGCTTTCTTT.

Written as DNA, the CDR3 is TGTGCCAGCAGTAGGACAGGGAATTATAATTCACCCCTCCACTTT. Translated, it gives CASSRTGNYNSPLHF. The rearrangement links TRBV7-3 to TRBJ1-6; 8 bases map to TRBD1. This CDR3 spans 15 amino acids. J lost 4 bases, V lost 6 bases, and 5 bases had no gene match. Per germline, CDR1 SGHTA and CDR2 FQGTGA.

This clone was detected only a few times. This sequence joins TRBV28 and TRBJ1-1; possibly TRBD1 for D (5 bases). Trimming pared 4 bases from V and 2 bases from J, leaving 11 bases between. The germline V gene has CDR1 MDHEN and CDR2 SYDVKM. This CDR3 contains 14 residues. The CDR3 sequence: CASSYLTENTEAFF. CDR3 DNA sequence: TGTGCCAGCAGTTACTTGACAGAAAACACTGAAGCTTTCTTT.

V usage is TRBV2 and J usage is TRBJ2-3; 7 bases agree with TRBD1. The CDR3 is 13 amino acids. J gave up 9 bases and V 7 bases, and 10 bases lay outside the gene matches. Germline CDR1 SNHLY, CDR2 FYNNEI. The CDR3 DNA reads as TGTGCCAGCACCTTATTAACAGGGGAAACGCAGTATTTT. This sequence encodes CASTLLTGETQYF.

The genes are TRBV9 and TRBJ2-7, with D possibly being TRBD1 (6 bases). The length of the CDR3 is 13 residues. Germline V gives CDR1 SGDLS, CDR2 YYNGEE. Trimming removed 2 bases from V and 5 bases from J, with 11 bases in between. For the CDR3, the DNA is TGTGCCAGCAGCGTCGGGACAACGAACGAGCAGTACTTC. Translation: CASSVGTTNEQYF. The variable domain in full, with the rest retrieved from reference TRBV9 and TRBJ2-7, is DSGVTQTPKHLITATGQRVTLRCSPRSGDLSVYWYQQSLDQGLQFLIQYYNGEERAKGNILERFSAQQFPDLHSELNLSSLELGDSALYFCASSVGTTNEQYFGPGTRLTVT.

The chain couples TRBV9 to TRBJ1-1; D uncertain. CDR3 size: 13 residues. Germline CDR1 is SGDLS and CDR2 is YYNGEE. V was cut by 0 bases and J by 4 bases, with 7 bases left in between. In DNA, the CDR3 is TGTGCCAGCAGCGTAGGGGAACTCACTGAAGCTTTCTTT. It encodes CASSVGELTEAFF.

The CDR3 DNA follows: TGTGCCAGCAGCCCGACTGGTGACAGGGAGAACTATGGCTACACCTTC. The encoded protein is CASSPTGDRENYGYTF. The rearrangement joins TRBV11-3 to TRBJ1-2; 7 bases map to TRBD1. Germline V gene lookup returns CDR1 SGHNT and CDR2 YENEEA. The J segment lost 2 bases and the V segment lost 5 bases, leaving 11 bases of the junction unmatched. This CDR3 comprises 16 residues.